A selection of T cell receptor beta chains follows, all from one sample in a study of blood T cell repertoires in COVID-19. This table comes from immunoSEQ multiplex PCR, and its TCRdb copy is limited to in-frame clones, with some not included. In the table there are 84,000 or so clones, 82% of which are singletons. Sequenced input: peripheral blood. The source of these receptors is a woman of 80 years or more with acute or convalescent COVID-19. Each CDR3 is given with its conserved first and last residue. Each record gives: J gene, clone size, V gene, CDR3 length, D gene, CDR3 DNA, CDR3 protein. The D gene is left open where the match is weak. Clone size is stated in some rows and not others, as once, few, many or a class when expanded.

J gene: TRBJ2-5; clone size: .; V gene: TRBV21-1; CDR3 length: 13; D gene: .; CDR3 DNA: TGTGCCTTCCCGCCAGGGCCCCGAGAGACCCAGTACTTC; CDR3 protein: CAFPPGPRETQYF
J gene: TRBJ2-5; clone size: .; V gene: TRBV3-1/TRBV3-2; CDR3 length: 16; D gene: TRBD2; CDR3 DNA: TGTGCCAGCAGCCAAGCCAGCGGGGGTTCCCAAGAGACCCAGTACTTC; CDR3 protein: CASSQASGGSQETQYF
J gene: TRBJ2-2; clone size: .; V gene: TRBV2; CDR3 length: 13; D gene: .; CDR3 DNA: TGTGCCAGCACGCCAGCGAACACCGGGGAGCTGTTTTTT; CDR3 protein: CASTPANTGELFF
J gene: TRBJ2-4; clone size: .; V gene: TRBV19; CDR3 length: 15; D gene: .; CDR3 DNA: TGTGCCAGTAGTGAACCGGGTCTTGGAGAAAGCATTCAGTACTTC; CDR3 protein: CASSEPGLGESIQYF
J gene: TRBJ1-4; clone size: .; V gene: TRBV7-6; CDR3 length: 12; D gene: .; CDR3 DNA: TGTGCCAGCAGCTTAGATCGGGAAAAACTGTTTTTT; CDR3 protein: CASSLDREKLFF
J gene: TRBJ2-7; clone size: .; V gene: TRBV5-1; CDR3 length: 16; D gene: TRBD1; CDR3 DNA: TGCGCCAGCAGTGCTAAAGCGGGACAGGGTATAGACGAGCAGTACTTC; CDR3 protein: CASSAKAGQGIDEQYF
J gene: TRBJ2-1; clone size: .; V gene: TRBV12-3/TRBV12-4; CDR3 length: 13; D gene: .; CDR3 DNA: TGTGCCAGCAGTTTATACAACAACAATGAGCAGTTCTTC; CDR3 protein: CASSLYNNNEQFF
J gene: TRBJ1-1; clone size: once; V gene: TRBV28; CDR3 length: 13; D gene: .; CDR3 DNA: TGTGCCAGCAGTTTTCCGGGGAACACTGAAGCTTTCTTT; CDR3 protein: CASSFPGNTEAFF
J gene: TRBJ2-1; clone size: .; V gene: TRBV14; CDR3 length: 18; D gene: .; CDR3 DNA: TGTGCCAGCAGCCCCGGTCCCGCACTACGAACCTCCTACAATGAGCAGTTCTTC; CDR3 protein: CASSPGPALRTSYNEQFF
J gene: TRBJ1-1; clone size: .; V gene: TRBV6-5; CDR3 length: 13; D gene: TRBD1; CDR3 DNA: TGTGCCAGCACCCGATCCGGACAGGGAGGAGCTTTCTTT; CDR3 protein: CASTRSGQGGAFF
J gene: TRBJ1-1; clone size: .; V gene: TRBV6-5; CDR3 length: 14; D gene: TRBD1; CDR3 DNA: TGTGCCAGCAGTTACCCGGGGACAGTTACTGAAGCTTTCTTT; CDR3 protein: CASSYPGTVTEAFF
J gene: TRBJ1-1; clone size: .; V gene: TRBV12-3/TRBV12-4; CDR3 length: 13; D gene: .; CDR3 DNA: TGTGCCAGCAGTTTACTGGGGGGGACTGAAGCTTTCTTT; CDR3 protein: CASSLLGGTEAFF
J gene: TRBJ1-2; clone size: .; V gene: TRBV6-2/TRBV6-3; CDR3 length: 13; D gene: TRBD1; CDR3 DNA: TGTGCCAGCACCCCCGGGACAGGCTATGGCTACACCTTC; CDR3 protein: CASTPGTGYGYTF
J gene: TRBJ2-1; clone size: .; V gene: TRBV5-4; CDR3 length: 16; D gene: TRBD2; CDR3 DNA: TGTGCCAGCAGCCCCGGCCTCCTGCGGGAGGGCCTGGAGCAGTTCTTC; CDR3 protein: CASSPGLLREGLEQFF
J gene: TRBJ2-3; clone size: .; V gene: TRBV24-1; CDR3 length: 14; D gene: .; CDR3 DNA: TGTGCCACCAGTGACATCAGGAGCACAGATACGCAGTATTTT; CDR3 protein: CATSDIRSTDTQYF
J gene: TRBJ1-1; clone size: .; V gene: TRBV3-1/TRBV3-2; CDR3 length: 14; D gene: .; CDR3 DNA: TGTGCCAGCAGCCAAGGCCTGCCGGACACTGAAGCTTTCTTT; CDR3 protein: CASSQGLPDTEAFF
J gene: TRBJ1-2; clone size: .; V gene: TRBV6-5; CDR3 length: 14; D gene: .; CDR3 DNA: TGTGCCAGCAGTTACTCGAAAGGGGCTTATGGCTACACCTTC; CDR3 protein: CASSYSKGAYGYTF
J gene: TRBJ2-7; clone size: .; V gene: TRBV5-6; CDR3 length: 14; D gene: TRBD1; CDR3 DNA: TGTGCCAGCAGCAGGGGGACAGGGTACTACGAGCAGTACTTC; CDR3 protein: CASSRGTGYYEQYF
J gene: TRBJ2-3; clone size: once; V gene: TRBV5-1; CDR3 length: 15; D gene: TRBD1; CDR3 DNA: TGCGCCAGCAGCGCCGGGGACAGGCTGGGGGATACGCAGTATTTT; CDR3 protein: CASSAGDRLGDTQYF
J gene: TRBJ1-5; clone size: .; V gene: TRBV6-5; CDR3 length: 14; D gene: TRBD1; CDR3 DNA: TGTGCCAGCAGTCCCGGGACAGGGAACCAGCCCCAGCATTTT; CDR3 protein: CASSPGTGNQPQHF
J gene: TRBJ2-5; clone size: .; V gene: TRBV2; CDR3 length: 12; D gene: .; CDR3 DNA: TGTGCCAGCAGGGCGGGGCCAGAGACCCAGTACTTC; CDR3 protein: CASRAGPETQYF
J gene: TRBJ2-1; clone size: .; V gene: TRBV14; CDR3 length: 17; D gene: TRBD2; CDR3 DNA: TGTGCCAGCAGCCGGACTAGCGGGAGTTCGGCATACAATGAGCAGTTCTTC; CDR3 protein: CASSRTSGSSAYNEQFF
J gene: TRBJ1-3; clone size: .; V gene: TRBV28; CDR3 length: 16; D gene: TRBD1; CDR3 DNA: TGTGCCAGCAGCTTCGGGACAGTCAACTCTGGAAACACCATATATTTT; CDR3 protein: CASSFGTVNSGNTIYF
J gene: TRBJ2-2; clone size: .; V gene: TRBV28; CDR3 length: 13; D gene: .; CDR3 DNA: TGTGCCAGCAGTTTGAGAGACACCGGGGAGCTGTTTTTT; CDR3 protein: CASSLRDTGELFF
J gene: TRBJ1-1; clone size: .; V gene: TRBV6-1; CDR3 length: 14; D gene: .; CDR3 DNA: TGTGCCAGCAGGCGACAGGTGAAGGACACTGAAGCTTTCTTT; CDR3 protein: CASRRQVKDTEAFF
J gene: TRBJ1-1; clone size: .; V gene: TRBV7-9; CDR3 length: 17; D gene: .; CDR3 DNA: TGTGCCAGCAGCCTGCCGGGAGAAAGCCCCAAGAACACTGAAGCTTTCTTT; CDR3 protein: CASSLPGESPKNTEAFF
J gene: TRBJ2-5; clone size: .; V gene: TRBV3-1/TRBV3-2; CDR3 length: 14; D gene: .; CDR3 DNA: TGTGCCAGCAGCCAAGAATCCCCGGGATGGCCCCAGTACTTC; CDR3 protein: CASSQESPGWPQYF
J gene: TRBJ2-3; clone size: .; V gene: TRBV19; CDR3 length: 16; D gene: TRBD2; CDR3 DNA: TGTGCCAGTAAAGGAGCGGGGGCCCCGAGCACAGATACGCAGTATTTT; CDR3 protein: CASKGAGAPSTDTQYF